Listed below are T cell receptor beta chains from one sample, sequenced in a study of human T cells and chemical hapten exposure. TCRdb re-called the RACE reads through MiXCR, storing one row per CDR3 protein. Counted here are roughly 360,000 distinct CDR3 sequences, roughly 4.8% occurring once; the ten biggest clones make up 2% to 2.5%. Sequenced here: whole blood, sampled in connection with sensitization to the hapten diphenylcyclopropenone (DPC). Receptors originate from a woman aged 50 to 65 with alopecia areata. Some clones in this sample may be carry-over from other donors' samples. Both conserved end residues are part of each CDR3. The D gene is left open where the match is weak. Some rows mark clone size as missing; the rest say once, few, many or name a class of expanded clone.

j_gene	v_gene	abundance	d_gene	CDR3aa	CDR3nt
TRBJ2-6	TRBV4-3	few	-	CASSQDPGANVLTF	TGCGCCAGCAGCCAAGACCCCGGGGCCAACGTCCTGACTTTC
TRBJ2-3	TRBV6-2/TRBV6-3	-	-	CASSRNRGWVPSTDTQYF	TGTGCCAGCAGTAGAAACCGGGGCTGGGTCCCTAGCACAGATACGCAGTATTTT
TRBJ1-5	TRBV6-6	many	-	CASRQGDAIRVAPQHF	TGTGCCAGCAGACAAGGGGATGCCATTAGGGTAGCGCCCCAGCATTTT
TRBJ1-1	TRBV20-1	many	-	CSARDPKWGGTEAFF	TGCAGTGCTAGAGATCCGAAGTGGGGTGGCACTGAAGCTTTCTTT
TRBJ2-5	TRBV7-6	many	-	CASSTTRTGHETQYF	TGTGCCAGCAGCACCACTAGAACAGGCCACGAGACCCAGTACTTC
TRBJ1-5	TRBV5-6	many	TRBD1	CASSANRGQQPQHF	TGTGCCAGCAGCGCGAACAGGGGGCAACAGCCCCAGCATTTT
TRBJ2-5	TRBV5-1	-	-	CASSHSREYQETQYF	TGCGCCAGCAGCCATAGCAGAGAGTACCAAGAGACCCAGTACTTC
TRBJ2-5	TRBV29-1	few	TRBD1	CSVGQGVFETQYF	TGCAGCGTTGGACAGGGAGTTTTCGAGACCCAGTACTTC
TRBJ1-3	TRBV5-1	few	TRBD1	CASREWTGGNTIYF	TGCGCCAGCCGCGAATGGACAGGGGGAAACACCATATATTTT
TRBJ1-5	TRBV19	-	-	CASSMGTQGNQPQHF	TGTGCCAGTAGTATGGGGACACAGGGAAATCAGCCCCAGCATTTT
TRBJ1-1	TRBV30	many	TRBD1	CAWNNRTGAMNTEAFF	TGTGCCTGGAATAACCGGACAGGAGCGATGAACACTGAAGCTTTCTTT
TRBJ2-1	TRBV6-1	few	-	CASSEYGVLNEQFF	TGTGCCAGCAGTGAATACGGGGTCCTCAATGAGCAGTTCTTC
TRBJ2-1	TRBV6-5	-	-	CASSYSGGVGGSNEQFF	TGTGCCAGCAGTTACTCGGGTGGAGTAGGAGGATCCAATGAGCAGTTCTTC
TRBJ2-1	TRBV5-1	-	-	CASNRDTAYNEQFF	TGCGCCAGCAACCGGGACACAGCCTACAATGAGCAGTTCTTC
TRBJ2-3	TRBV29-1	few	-	CSVETPFTQYF	TGCAGCGTTGAGACGCCATTTACGCAGTATTTT
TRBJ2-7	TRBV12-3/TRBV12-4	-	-	CASTIVQRSYEQYF	TGTGCCAGCACCATTGTGCAACGATCCTACGAGCAGTACTTC
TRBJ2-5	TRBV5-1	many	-	CASRLSEETQYF	TGCGCCAGCAGACTGTCGGAGGAGACCCAGTACTTC
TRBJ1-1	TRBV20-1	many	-	CSARGWVGEAFF	TGCAGTGCTAGAGGTTGGGTCGGTGAAGCTTTCTTT